This T cell receptor beta chain emerged from a study of T cell responses to AZD1222 COVID-19 vaccine. The table came from immunoSEQ multiplex PCR; TCRdb's copy has only in-frame clones and leaves some out. The table records about 170,000 clones, roughly nine tenths of them present only once. V shed 1 base and J shed 0 bases, with 6 bases lying between them. The CDR3 is 14 residues long. Germline V gene data show CDR1 as LGHNA and CDR2 as YNFKEQ. This sequence was found in an adult in good health. The input for sequencing was peripheral blood, taken on day 0 of AZD1222 vaccination. This chain uses TRBV4-2 with TRBJ2-5; D is unclear. The DNA for the CDR3 is TGTGCCAGCAGCCAAGGTGGAGACCAAGAGACCCAGTACTTC. Amino acids: CASSQGGDQETQYF.